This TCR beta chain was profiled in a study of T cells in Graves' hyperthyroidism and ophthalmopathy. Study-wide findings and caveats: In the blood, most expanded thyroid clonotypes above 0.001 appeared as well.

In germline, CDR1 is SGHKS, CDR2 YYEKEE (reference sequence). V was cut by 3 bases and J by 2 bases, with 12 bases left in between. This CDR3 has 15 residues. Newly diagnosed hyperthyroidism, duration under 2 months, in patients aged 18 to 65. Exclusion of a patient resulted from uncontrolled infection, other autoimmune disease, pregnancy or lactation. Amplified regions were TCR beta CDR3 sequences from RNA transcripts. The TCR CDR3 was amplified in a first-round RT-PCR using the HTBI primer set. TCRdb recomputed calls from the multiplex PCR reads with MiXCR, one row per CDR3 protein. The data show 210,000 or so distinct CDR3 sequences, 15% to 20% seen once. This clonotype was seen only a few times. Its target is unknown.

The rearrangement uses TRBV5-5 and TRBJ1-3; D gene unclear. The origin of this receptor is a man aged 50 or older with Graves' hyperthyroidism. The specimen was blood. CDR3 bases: TGTGCCAGCAGCTCGTCCGGGCTCCCTGGAAACACCATATATTTT. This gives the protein CASSSSGLPGNTIYF.